The rows below give T cell receptor beta chains drawn from one sample of a study of identical twins. Each CDR3 protein is one row after TCRdb ran MiXCR on the 5' RACE reads. The table lists 500,000 to 600,000 distinct CDR3 sequences, roughly a fifth of them singletons, with about 0.93% in the top ten. These data were also filed under a second study, of T cells expressing NK-cell markers.

Sequencing used CD4+ T cells sorted from blood. The receptors here all came from a woman aged 18 to 35 in good health. The conserved cysteine and the conserved F or W are not part of the CDR3 here. D genes are given only for firm matches.

j_call,v_call,d_call,cdr3_aa
TRBJ2-6,TRBV20-1,.,SAPGRLTSGANVLT
TRBJ2-2,TRBV5-1,.,ASSPRGDTGELF
TRBJ2-1,TRBV11-2,TRBD2,ASSLWGRLAGGSSYNEQF
TRBJ2-3,TRBV2,.,ASSVDRGGDTQY
TRBJ2-7,TRBV7-8,.,ASSFRQRPYEQY
TRBJ2-2,TRBV28,TRBD2,ASLRLARTGELF
TRBJ2-3,TRBV20-1,.,SARDLSGGKMQY
TRBJ1-1,TRBV11-3,.,ASSPLGGGRNTEAF
TRBJ1-2,TRBV30,.,AWTSSHYGYT
TRBJ2-7,TRBV27,TRBD2,ASREVAGGPYEQY
TRBJ1-1,TRBV3-1,.,ASSQAQGNTEAF
TRBJ2-7,TRBV29-1,.,SVRRDSYEQY
TRBJ2-2,TRBV27,TRBD1,ASSPGQGFTGELF
TRBJ2-1,TRBV12-3/TRBV12-4,.,ASSPPTRRLNEQF
TRBJ2-3,TRBV10-3,.,AISVDRDTQY
TRBJ2-3,TRBV9,.,ASSVGNGMTDTQY
TRBJ2-1,TRBV5-6,.,ASSLLRGNYNEQF
TRBJ2-4,TRBV6-5,.,ASSSSLAKNIQY
TRBJ2-3,TRBV4-2,.,ASSQGLPVSTDTQY
TRBJ2-3,TRBV29-1,.,SVEGGGGDTQY
TRBJ2-7,TRBV11-2,.,ASSLDLRDTGSYEQY
TRBJ1-2,TRBV27,.,ASRGVTGGYT
TRBJ1-1,TRBV7-9,.,ASTSQGPDTEAF
TRBJ2-5,TRBV11-3,.,ASSLINKETQY
TRBJ2-5,TRBV9,.,ASSKTGLRETQY
TRBJ2-2,TRBV5-1,TRBD2,ASSWEGLAEELF
TRBJ2-2,TRBV5-6,.,ASSLFWTGELF
TRBJ2-2,TRBV5-5,.,ASSPLRDTGELF
TRBJ2-1,TRBV4-2,TRBD1,ASSPSGQGRYPDEQF
TRBJ1-2,TRBV20-1,.,SASPGGYT
TRBJ2-7,TRBV5-1,.,ASSSGPPSYEQY
TRBJ1-2,TRBV10-3,.,ATVDFNYGYT
TRBJ2-7,TRBV7-2,.,ASSLEKVREQY
TRBJ2-7,TRBV20-1,.,SASPPSSSYEQY
TRBJ1-5,TRBV10-3,TRBD1,AISEGTGARQPQH
TRBJ2-3,TRBV18,.,ASSPPGGSTQY
TRBJ2-3,TRBV9,TRBD1,ASSVATGGRTDTQY
TRBJ1-4,TRBV20-1,TRBD1,SASLGQGGEKLF
TRBJ2-7,TRBV6-1,.,ASGSRRAAYEQY
TRBJ2-7,TRBV20-1,.,SARVSGNPYEQY
TRBJ2-7,TRBV27,TRBD1,ASSLDGQGREQY
TRBJ2-7,TRBV20-1,.,SAPRAPGEQY
TRBJ1-4,TRBV2,.,ASSAMQGANEKLF
TRBJ2-5,TRBV4-3,.,ASSQDQGLRQETQY
TRBJ2-5,TRBV13,TRBD2,ASSIAGFQETQY
TRBJ1-3,TRBV5-1,.,ASSRGDSGNTIY